These 13 T cell receptor beta chains share one sample of origin, sequenced in a study of control samples from healthy donors and cancer patients. The protocol was immunoSEQ multiplex PCR, while the TCRdb copy is restricted to in-frame clones and leaves out a portion. The table has 170,000 or so clones, more than 85% seen once. What was sequenced was blood. The receptors derive from a woman in her 40s in good health.

V gene TRBV5-4 combines with J gene TRBJ1-2; 8 nucleotides line up with TRBD1. Trimming removed 8 bases from V and 6 bases from J; junction bases left unmatched: 18. Per germline, CDR1 SGHNT and CDR2 YYREEE (reference sequence). This CDR3 spans 16 amino acids. The CDR3 sequence is CASEGQDQDGTDGYTF. DNA of the CDR3: TGTGCCAGTGAGGGACAGGACCAAGATGGGACAGATGGCTACACCTTC.

This clone was found a few times. V gene TRBV7-9 combines with J gene TRBJ2-1; a possible D gene is TRBD2 (5 bases). Germline CDR1 and CDR2: SEHNR and FQNEAQ (reference sequence). This CDR3 has 16 residues. V was pared by 4 bases and J by 3 bases, with 16 bases between. CDR3 coding DNA: TGTGCCAGCAGCTCGAAAACCTCGGGGAGCTACAATGAGCAGTTCTTC. Its translation: CASSSKTSGSYNEQFF. The variable domain in full, completed from reference TRBV7-9 and TRBJ2-1, reads DTGVSQNPRHKITKRGQNVTFRCDPISEHNRLYWYRQTLGQGPEFLTYFQNEAQLEKSRLLSDRFSAERPKGSFSTLEIQRTEQGDSAMYLCASSSKTSGSYNEQFFGPGTRLTVL.

The J gene is TRBJ2-1, the V gene TRBV6-4, with 7 bases identical to TRBD1. This CDR3 is built from 16 residues. Germline-derived CDR1 and CDR2 are MRHNA and SNTAGT. J lost 8 bases, V lost 2 bases, and 12 bases had no gene match. The CDR3 region has the DNA TGTGCCAGCAGTGACCCCGGGGCAGGGGGAATGTATGAGCAGTTCTTC. This translates into CASSDPGAGGMYEQFF.

The chain joins TRBV11-2 to TRBJ2-1; 8 nucleotides agree with TRBD2. Trimming took 2 bases from V and 5 from J; bases not matched to a gene: 8. The germline CDR1 and CDR2 sequences are SGHAT and FQNNGV. This CDR3 region has 16 residues. CDR3 region: CASSLWQRGRDNEQFF. In DNA form, the CDR3 reads TGTGCCAGCAGCTTATGGCAGCGGGGGCGTGACAATGAGCAGTTCTTC.

This clone was picked up one time. V and J are TRBV12-3 or TRBV12-4 and TRBJ2-7; D unresolved. V was trimmed by 4 bases and J by 0 bases, leaving 1 base between them. The CDR3 is 11 residues long. The CDR3 loop reads CASSSSYEQYF. CDR3 coding DNA: TGTGCCAGCAGTTCCTCCTACGAGCAGTACTTC.

The J gene is TRBJ2-3, the V gene TRBV7-9; tentatively, D is TRBD1 (6 bases). Germline CDR1 SEHNR, CDR2 FQNEAQ (reference sequence). Trimming removed 5 bases at V and 4 bases at J, with 16 bases between. The CDR3 extends over 15 amino acids. The CDR3 spells CASSTQQGPPDTQYF. In DNA, the CDR3 is TGTGCCAGCAGCACCCAACAGGGTCCTCCAGATACGCAGTATTTT.

The V call is TRBV28, the J call TRBJ2-5; TRBD2 matches at 9 bases. The V and J ends lost 2 bases and 2 bases, in that order; junction bases with no gene match: 3. This CDR3 has 15 amino acids. Germline assignment: CDR1 MDHEN and CDR2 SYDVKM. CDR3 in amino acids: CASSLSGGPQETQYF. Here the CDR3 DNA reads TGTGCCAGCAGTTTAAGCGGGGGGCCACAAGAGACCCAGTACTTC.

This chain uses TRBV6-2 or TRBV6-3 with TRBJ1-5; possible D gene TRBD1, 6 bases. V was clipped by 5 bases and J by 0 bases, with 14 bases between them. Germline V gene lookup returns CDR1 MNHEY and CDR2 SVGEGT. CDR3 length: 16 residues. This chain's CDR3 is CASSPGGGRSNQPQHF. CDR3 nucleotides: TGTGCCAGCAGTCCGGGCGGGGGCCGTAGCAATCAGCCCCAGCATTTT.

This chain connects TRBV9 to TRBJ1-1; no definite D call. Germline V gene sequence: CDR1 SGDLS, CDR2 YYNGEE. CDR3 length: 13 residues. V was cut by 3 bases and J by 7 bases, with 13 bases left in between. As DNA, the CDR3 is TGTGCCAGCAGCGCCCATGGGGAGGTTGAAGCTTTCTTT. The encoded protein is CASSAHGEVEAFF. Together with reference TRBV9 and TRBJ1-1, the CDR3 gives the full variable domain: DSGVTQTPKHLITATGQRVTLRCSPRSGDLSVYWYQQSLDQGLQFLIQYYNGEERAKGNILERFSAQQFPDLHSELNLSSLELGDSALYFCASSAHGEVEAFFGQGTRLTVV.

J is TRBJ2-2 and V is TRBV11-3; no definite D call. Germline V gene data show CDR1 as SGHNT and CDR2 as YENEEA. V lost 1 base, J lost 6 bases, and 12 bases lay in between. The CDR3 spans 15 residues. CDR3 residues: CASSLGGSFAGELFF. The DNA for the CDR3 is TGTGCCAGCAGCTTAGGTGGCAGTTTCGCCGGGGAGCTGTTTTTT.

The count of this clone is one. The rearrangement joins TRBV5-4 to TRBJ2-5, with 7 bases identical to TRBD1. Trimming removed 4 bases from V and 2 bases from J; junction bases left unmatched: 8. Germline loops: CDR1 SGHNT, CDR2 YYREEE (reference sequence). The CDR3 is 15 amino acids. The CDR3 loop is CASSPGSGGQETQYF. CDR3 nucleotides: TGTGCCAGCAGCCCCGGCTCAGGGGGTCAAGAGACCCAGTACTTC.

The rearrangement joins TRBV27 to TRBJ2-7; D remains unclear. The CDR3 length is 12 residues. Between the trimmed V and J ends, which lost 5 bases and 2 bases, there was a span of 7 bases. In germline, CDR1 is MNHEY, CDR2 SMNVEV (reference sequence). CDR3 protein: CASSRGAYEQYF. The CDR3 bases are TGTGCCAGCAGTCGAGGTGCCTACGAGCAGTACTTC.

This rearrangement joins TRBV15 to TRBJ1-2, with 8 positions matching TRBD1. The CDR3 has 15 amino acids. The germline V gene has CDR1 LNHNV and CDR2 YYDKDF (reference sequence). V lost 3 bases and J lost 4; bases outside the gene matches: 7. Here the CDR3 DNA reads TGTGCCACCAGCAGGGGACAGGAGCGGGCCTATGGCTACACCTTC. Its protein is CATSRGQERAYGYTF.